A single sample gave rise to the 2 T cell receptor beta chains below, sequenced in a study of cytomegalovirus exposure and HLA in healthy donors. PCR employed 60 Vbeta and 13 Jbeta primers. The method was immunoSEQ multiplex PCR; TCRdb's version includes in-frame clones alone and lacks a portion of them. The repertoire consists of 100,000 to 150,000 clones, with about four fifths occurring once and the leading ten covering 3.6%. Source material: PBMCs. The receptors were sampled from a man aged 40-49 years in good health and CMV-seronegative.

The V call is TRBV9, the J call TRBJ1-6; D is undetermined. CDR1 is SGDLS and CDR2 is YYNGEE in the germline V gene. This CDR3 is built from 13 residues. The V and J ends lost 0 bases and 10 bases respectively, with 8 bases between them. CDR3 in amino acids: CASSVDTDSPLHF. The CDR3 bases are TGTGCCAGCAGCGTAGATACAGACTCACCCCTCCACTTT.

This clone was found a few times. This rearrangement joins TRBV2 to TRBJ1-1, with D possibly being TRBD1 (5 bases). CDR1 and CDR2 from the germline V gene are SNHLY and FYNNEI. The CDR3 covers 11 residues. The V end lost 6 bases, the J end lost 8 bases, and 10 bases lay between the germline ends. The CDR3 spells CASSRQWEAFF. CDR3 nucleotides: TGTGCCAGCAGCCGACAGTGGGAAGCTTTCTTT.